A selection of T cell receptor beta chains follows, all from one sample in a study of human T cells and chemical hapten exposure. TCRdb reanalysed the RACE reads using MiXCR and keeps one entry per CDR3 protein. The table includes around 130,000 distinct CDR3 sequences, about 9.4% detected once. The sequenced sample consisted of whole blood. Every receptor here comes from a male donor in good health. Some clones in this sample may be carry-over from other donors' samples. Each CDR3 is given with its conserved first and last residue. Fields, in order: J gene, D gene, V gene, clone size, CDR3 protein, CDR3 DNA. A D gene is named only where the DNA matches it firmly. Size is omitted from some rows. Given values are once, few, many or a class for expanded clones.

TRBJ2-1	TRBD2	TRBV11-2	few	CASSPPGLARGEFF	TGTGCCAGCAGCCCACCGGGACTAGCTCGGGGGGAGTTCTTC
TRBJ1-4	.	TRBV6-5	few	CASNTEGGKLFF	TGTGCCAGCAACACGGAAGGGGGAAAACTGTTTTTT
TRBJ2-3	TRBD2	TRBV7-2	.	CASSLAVGLAGTDTQYF	TGTGCCAGCAGCTTAGCGGTGGGACTAGCCGGCACAGATACGCAGTATTTT
TRBJ2-5	.	TRBV6-2/TRBV6-3	few	CASSYSLTADTYQETQYF	TGTGCCAGCAGTTACTCCCTGACAGCCGATACCTACCAAGAGACCCAGTACTTC
TRBJ1-1	.	TRBV7-8	.	CASSLNVAPNTEAFF	TGTGCCAGCAGCTTAAATGTTGCCCCGAACACTGAAGCTTTCTTT
TRBJ1-1	.	TRBV2	.	CASSQIHRDTRNAEAFF	TGTGCCAGCAGCCAAATCCACCGGGACACTCGGAACGCTGAAGCTTTCTTT
TRBJ2-5	.	TRBV12-3/TRBV12-4	many	CASSLGRDRFQETQYF	TGTGCCAGCAGTTTAGGTAGGGACCGGTTCCAAGAGACCCAGTACTTC
TRBJ2-5	.	TRBV13	few	CASSLGQDRIETQYF	TGTGCCAGCAGCTTAGGCCAAGACAGAATTGAGACCCAGTACTTC
TRBJ1-4	.	TRBV9	.	CASSRGFAATNEKLFF	TGTGCCAGCAGCAGGGGATTTGCGGCAACTAATGAAAAACTGTTTTTT
TRBJ2-7	TRBD1	TRBV18	.	CASSPRQGHEQYF	TGTGCCAGCTCACCCAGACAGGGGCACGAGCAGTACTTC
TRBJ1-1	TRBD1	TRBV7-3	many	CASSSYPDREAFF	TGTGCCAGCAGCTCTTACCCGGACAGGGAAGCTTTCTTT
TRBJ2-1	.	TRBV20-1	few	CSARPTPQAGNEQFF	TGCAGTGCTAGGCCTACACCCCAAGCGGGCAATGAGCAGTTCTTC
TRBJ2-2	TRBD2	TRBV2	few	CASSESWREVFTGELFF	TGTGCCAGCAGTGAAAGTTGGCGGGAGGTTTTTACCGGGGAGCTGTTTTTT
TRBJ2-7	TRBD1	TRBV10-3	many	CAISEQGAYEQYF	TGTGCCATCAGTGAACAGGGGGCCTACGAGCAGTACTTC
TRBJ1-1	.	TRBV6-2/TRBV6-3	.	CASSYSITNTEAFF	TGTGCCAGCAGTTACTCGATCACCAACACTGAAGCTTTCTTT
TRBJ2-1	.	TRBV3-1	.	CASTPGGAGEWSYNEQFF	TGTGCCAGCACCCCAGGGGGGGCGGGAGAATGGTCCTACAATGAGCAGTTCTTC
TRBJ1-1	.	TRBV20-1	.	CSAGRQAGEAFF	TGCAGTGCTGGGAGGCAGGCAGGGGAAGCTTTCTTT
TRBJ1-1	.	TRBV14	.	CASGRHNTEAFF	TGTGCCAGCGGCCGACACAACACTGAAGCTTTCTTT
TRBJ2-5	.	TRBV7-6	.	CASSRRDGQSQYF	TGTGCCAGCAGCAGACGGGACGGACAATCCCAGTACTTC
TRBJ2-1	TRBD2	TRBV7-8	.	CASSLILAGAGNEQFF	TGTGCCAGCAGCTTAATACTAGCGGGAGCGGGGAATGAGCAGTTCTTC
TRBJ2-4	.	TRBV5-6	.	CASSLGLGWYF	TGTGCCAGCAGCTTGGGGCTGGGATGGTACTTC
TRBJ1-1	.	TRBV29-1	.	CSVGRGGGNEAFF	TGCAGCGTCGGTAGGGGGGGAGGGAATGAAGCTTTCTTT
TRBJ1-5	.	TRBV12-5	.	CASGPPGSNQPQHF	TGTGCTAGTGGTCCCCCGGGTAGCAATCAGCCCCAGCATTTT
TRBJ1-1	.	TRBV10-3	.	CAISEGGQLNTEAFF	TGTGCCATCAGTGAGGGGGGGCAACTGAACACTGAAGCTTTCTTT
TRBJ2-1	TRBD2	TRBV5-4	many	CASGIKREEYNEQFF	TGTGCCAGCGGTATCAAGCGGGAGGAGTACAATGAGCAGTTCTTC
TRBJ1-5	.	TRBV6-2/TRBV6-3	.	CASSYMGNQPQHF	TGTGCCAGCAGTTACATGGGCAATCAGCCCCAGCATTTT
TRBJ2-7	TRBD2	TRBV28	.	CASSLYGRGAGAYEQYF	TGTGCCAGCAGTTTATATGGCCGAGGAGCGGGAGCCTACGAGCAGTACTTC
TRBJ2-7	.	TRBV2	few	CASSAEGISYEQYF	TGTGCCAGCAGTGCAGAGGGCATTTCCTACGAGCAGTACTTC
TRBJ1-4	.	TRBV19	.	CATSTQTGAQRATNEKLFF	TGTGCCACCAGTACCCAAACTGGGGCGCAAAGAGCAACTAATGAAAAACTGTTTTTT
TRBJ1-4	TRBD1	TRBV7-2	.	CASSLMGQGFSNEKLFF	TGTGCCAGCAGCTTAATGGGACAGGGGTTCTCTAATGAAAAACTGTTTTTT
TRBJ1-1	.	TRBV5-8	.	CASSPRGGAEAFF	TGTGCCAGCAGCCCGCGGGGCGGGGCTGAAGCTTTCTTT
TRBJ2-7	TRBD1	TRBV7-9	many	CASSHVGQTYEQYF	TGTGCCAGCAGCCACGTGGGACAGACCTACGAGCAGTACTTC
TRBJ2-7	TRBD1	TRBV13	many	CASSFTGEGGEQYF	TGTGCCAGCAGCTTCACAGGGGAAGGAGGCGAGCAGTACTTC
TRBJ1-1	.	TRBV7-2	few	CASSLRRGQNTEAFF	TGTGCCAGCAGCTTACGTCGCGGACAAAACACTGAAGCTTTCTTT
TRBJ2-7	.	TRBV10-2	few	CASRDGSSYEQYF	TGCGCCAGCAGGGACGGCTCGTCCTACGAGCAGTACTTC
TRBJ1-5	.	TRBV19	few	CASSIDRGGYSNQPQHF	TGTGCCAGTAGTATAGACAGGGGAGGCTATAGCAATCAGCCCCAGCATTTT
TRBJ1-1	TRBD1	TRBV16	many	CASSQGDRVWNTEAFF	TGTGCCAGCAGCCAGGGGGACAGGGTCTGGAACACTGAAGCTTTCTTT
TRBJ1-1	.	TRBV4-2	.	CASSQDGRGNTEAFF	TGTGCCAGCAGCCAAGATGGCAGGGGGAACACTGAAGCTTTCTTT
TRBJ2-3	TRBD2	TRBV9	.	CASSVHLAGYSTDTQYF	TGTGCCAGCAGCGTACACCTAGCGGGGTATAGCACAGATACGCAGTATTTT
TRBJ2-1	.	TRBV10-3	.	CAIRASPEQVSYNEQFF	TGTGCCATCAGGGCATCCCCTGAGCAGGTCTCCTACAATGAGCAGTTCTTC
TRBJ2-7	.	TRBV15	few	CATSRELAGPLHEQYF	TGTGCCACCAGCAGGGAACTAGCTGGGCCTTTGCACGAGCAGTACTTC
TRBJ1-2	TRBD1	TRBV18	many	CASSPGQGSLYGYTF	TGTGCCAGCTCACCGGGACAGGGTAGCCTCTATGGCTACACCTTC
TRBJ2-7	.	TRBV28	many	CASNTVSGRGYEQYF	TGTGCCAGCAATACCGTTTCGGGACGGGGCTACGAGCAGTACTTC
TRBJ2-7	.	TRBV29-1	.	CSVEERAGFYEQYF	TGCAGCGTTGAAGAACGGGCAGGGTTCTACGAGCAGTACTTC
TRBJ2-3	TRBD1	TRBV9	few	CASSVDPPGQTTDTQYF	TGTGCCAGCAGCGTCGACCCCCCGGGACAGACCACAGATACGCAGTATTTT
TRBJ1-2	.	TRBV7-9	.	CASSYSTDAQVYGYTF	TGTGCCAGCAGTTATTCAACTGACGCCCAAGTCTATGGCTACACCTTC
TRBJ2-3	.	TRBV15	few	CATSRRLLALSSDTQYF	TGTGCCACCAGCAGACGCCTTTTAGCCTTAAGTTCAGATACGCAGTATTTT
TRBJ1-1	.	TRBV12-5	few	CASGLAFNTEAFF	TGTGCTAGTGGTTTGGCTTTTAACACTGAAGCTTTCTTT
TRBJ1-1	.	TRBV7-9	.	CASSLDVGGRNTEAFF	TGTGCCAGCAGCTTAGATGTAGGGGGGCGGAACACTGAAGCTTTCTTT
TRBJ1-1	TRBD1	TRBV7-6	few	CASSVESGGLTEAFF	TGTGCCAGCAGCGTCGAGTCAGGGGGCCTCACTGAAGCTTTCTTT
TRBJ1-4	.	TRBV7-9	.	CASSLTLGEKLFF	TGTGCCAGCAGCTTAACCCTCGGGGAAAAACTGTTTTTT
TRBJ2-2	.	TRBV25-1	many	CASSDNRNTGELFF	TGTGCCAGCAGTGATAACAGAAACACCGGGGAGCTGTTTTTT
TRBJ1-1	TRBD1	TRBV20-1	many	CSARGGGTASWAFF	TGCAGTGCTAGAGGAGGAGGGACAGCCTCTTGGGCTTTCTTT
TRBJ1-5	.	TRBV12-5	.	CASGPLGGNQPQHF	TGTGCTAGTGGTCCCCTGGGGGGCAATCAGCCCCAGCATTTT
TRBJ2-7	TRBD1	TRBV2	.	CASSEIQGTYEQYF	TGTGCCAGCAGTGAAATACAGGGGACCTACGAGCAGTACTTC